The rows below give T cell receptor beta chains drawn from one sample of a study of human T cells and chemical hapten exposure. TCRdb re-called the RACE reads with MiXCR, one entry per CDR3 protein. The profile shows roughly 84,000 distinct CDR3 sequences, about a tenth of them singletons. Sequenced material: whole blood, taken in connection with sensitization to the hapten diphenylcyclopropenone (DPC). Receptors were obtained from a woman aged 45-59 years with alopecia areata. Some clones in this sample may be carry-over from other donors' samples. CDR3s include the opening cysteine and the closing phenylalanine or tryptophan. The order of the fields is CDR3 DNA, CDR3 protein, clone size, D gene, J gene, V gene. D genes are given only for firm matches. Not all rows give a size; the values are once, few, many and, for expanded clones, a class.

DNA: TGTGCCAGTTTCCTAGGTGGGGGGCCGGTTTTGTACTTC
CDR3: CASFLGGGPVLYF
size: few
D: NA
J: TRBJ2-7
V: TRBV6-6

DNA: TGTGCCAGTAGCAGGGAAAGTGGAAACACCATATATTTT
CDR3: CASSRESGNTIYF
size: NA
D: NA
J: TRBJ1-3
V: TRBV19

DNA: TGTGCCAGCAGCTCCGGGACTAGCGGAGCCGCCGTTCCCTACAATGAGCAGTTCTTC
CDR3: CASSSGTSGAAVPYNEQFF
size: few
D: TRBD2
J: TRBJ2-1
V: TRBV7-6

DNA: TGTGCCAGCAGCTTAACGCGGGCAGCCAACACTGAAGCTTTCTTT
CDR3: CASSLTRAANTEAFF
size: few
D: NA
J: TRBJ1-1
V: TRBV7-3

DNA: TGTGCCAGCAGTTTAACTAGCGGGAGATTTAGCGAGCAGTACTTC
CDR3: CASSLTSGRFSEQYF
size: NA
D: TRBD2
J: TRBJ2-7
V: TRBV12-3/TRBV12-4

DNA: TGCGCCAGCAGCCCGAGCGCGCCCAGCTCCTACAATGAGCAGTTCTTC
CDR3: CASSPSAPSSYNEQFF
size: many
D: NA
J: TRBJ2-1
V: TRBV5-1

DNA: TGCAGCGTTCGCCGGGGAGCCAACAATGAGCAGTTCTTC
CDR3: CSVRRGANNEQFF
size: many
D: NA
J: TRBJ2-1
V: TRBV29-1

DNA: TGCGCCAGCAGCTCCCACAGGGTAACTGGGGCCAACGTCCTGACTTTC
CDR3: CASSSHRVTGANVLTF
size: NA
D: NA
J: TRBJ2-6
V: TRBV4-1

DNA: TGCGCCAGCAGCCAATCAATCTTGAATCAAGAGACCCAGTACTTC
CDR3: CASSQSILNQETQYF
size: few
D: NA
J: TRBJ2-5
V: TRBV4-1

DNA: TGTGCCAGCAGCGTAGCTTGGGGGGCCCAAGAGACCCAGTACTTC
CDR3: CASSVAWGAQETQYF
size: many
D: NA
J: TRBJ2-5
V: TRBV9

DNA: TGTGCCAGCAGGAGGGGCACCTCTGGAAACACCATATATTTT
CDR3: CASRRGTSGNTIYF
size: many
D: NA
J: TRBJ1-3
V: TRBV5-5